One TCR beta chain is described in this entry. The method was immunoSEQ multiplex PCR; TCRdb's version includes in-frame clones alone and lacks a portion of them. The sample comprises under 50,000 clones, more than 85% of which are singletons, and 5.5% to 7.5% rests with the top ten. Germline lookup yields CDR1 SGHAT and CDR2 FQNNGV. The CDR3 consists of 14 residues. V was clipped by 3 bases and J by 4 bases; unmatched bases: 5. The source of the sample is a study of T cell changes during pregnancy in multiple sclerosis. This chain uses TRBV11-2 with TRBJ2-7; TRBD1 matches 8 bases. The TCR sequence derives from a female donor with multiple sclerosis, enrolled in a pregnancy study. The sequencing used CD8+ T cells from peripheral blood mononuclear cells, collected in the first trimester of pregnancy. The CDR3 nucleotides read TGTGCCAGCAGCTTGGGGCAGGGGGCTTACGAGCAGTACTTC. Translation gives CASSLGQGAYEQYF.